This TCR beta chain was identified in a study of T cell repertoires in cytomegalovirus infection. This clonotype has more than one count but fewer than ten. Its antigen is undetermined. TCRdb passed the reads through MiXCR, listing each CDR3 protein once. The sample contains around 900,000 distinct CDR3 sequences, around 30% of which appear only once. The CDR3 is 14 residues long. In germline, CDR1 is MNHNS, CDR2 SASEGT. With 0 bases removed from V and 4 bases from J, the gap between germline ends came to 9 bases. This chain connects TRBV6-1 to TRBJ1-1; D not resolved. This TCR was recovered from a human donor in good health (CMV status not recorded). Some clones in this sample may be carry-over from other donors' samples. The sequencing here drew on cultured CD8+ T cells from PBMCs, taken from culture after CMV antigen stimulation. CDR3 residues: CASSEAPTSTEAFF. The CDR3 nucleotides are TGTGCCAGCAGTGAAGCGCCGACCAGCACTGAAGCTTTCTTT.